These 20 T cell receptor beta chains were all obtained from the same sample, sequenced in a study of OX40 agonist ivuxolimab in advanced cancers. Libraries were constructed by the immunoSEQ multiplex PCR assay. TCRdb obtained this table from immuneACCESS and retained in-frame rearrangements with V and J assigned. These tables miss some clones; where compared with another copy, unresolved V genes account for less than half of the shortfall, and the remainder is unexplained. The sample profile shows about 46,000 clones; about 90% of them were found once. The ten largest clonotypes hold 3.6% of the sample. Material: CD4+ or CD8+ T cells sorted from blood, obtained in a trial of the OX40 agonist ivuxolimab. The receptor source for this set is an adult with an advanced solid tumor such as melanoma, head and neck, liver or kidney cancer.

The chain is built from TRBV6-1 and TRBJ2-7; D unclear. The ends were cut back, 11 bases at V and 3 bases at J, with 14 bases in the middle. Germline CDR1 is MNHNS and CDR2 is SASEGT. The CDR3 has 12 amino acids. The chain's CDR3 is CAARQNLYEQYF. The CDR3 DNA reads TGTGCCGCCCGACAAAACCTCTACGAGCAGTACTTC.

The chain couples TRBV4-2 to TRBJ2-5, with 7 nucleotides matching TRBD2. The CDR3 totals 16 residues. The J segment lost 3 bases and the V segment lost 1 base, leaving 8 bases of the junction unmatched. Germline CDR1 LGHNA, CDR2 YNFKEQ. The CDR3, as DNA: TGTGCCAGCAGCCAAGCCGTTGGGCTAGCGGAAGAGACCCAGTACTTC. This gives the protein CASSQAVGLAEETQYF.

This chain joins TRBV5-1 and TRBJ2-7; TRBD1 agrees at 11 bases. The CDR3 has 14 amino acids. Trimming took 4 bases from V and 6 from J; bases not matched to a gene: 6. Germline V gives CDR1 SGHRS, CDR2 YFSETQ. This CDR3 reads CASSQGQGGSEQYF. In DNA form, the CDR3 reads TGCGCCAGCAGCCAGGGACAGGGGGGATCCGAGCAGTACTTC.

This clone was counted a few times. The chain is built from TRBV29-1 and TRBJ1-1; possibly TRBD1 for D (6 bases). Germline V gene data show CDR1 as SQVTM and CDR2 as ANQGSEA. The CDR3 runs 15 residues. The V end was cut by 4 bases, the J end by 4 bases, with 19 bases between. The chain's CDR3 is CSVVGTRRGGTEAFF. The CDR3 DNA reads as TGCAGCGTTGTCGGGACCCGGCGAGGGGGCACTGAAGCTTTCTTT.

V is TRBV7-6 and J is TRBJ2-1; D tentatively reads TRBD1 or TRBD2 (5 bases each). CDR1 SGHVS and CDR2 FNYEAQ come from the germline V gene. Between the trimmed V and J ends, which lost 0 bases and 8 bases, there was a span of 20 bases. The CDR3 is made up of 17 amino acids. CDR3 DNA sequence: TGTGCCAGCAGCTTAGCCGGCGTTGGGGGAATGAAGGATGAGCAGTTCTTC. It codes for CASSLAGVGGMKDEQFF.

The rearrangement joins TRBV7-6 to TRBJ2-1; TRBD2 aligns across 8 bases. Germline lookup yields CDR1 SGHVS and CDR2 FNYEAQ. The CDR3 is made up of 16 amino acids. J lost 10 bases, V lost 5 bases, and 16 bases had no gene match. CDR3 DNA: TGTGCCAGCAGCATCCTAGCGGGCCTAGAGTTCAGCGAGCAGTTCTTC. Translation: CASSILAGLEFSEQFF.

This chain joins TRBV7-8 and TRBJ2-1; the D gene is possibly TRBD1 (8 bases). V gave up 7 bases and J gave up 5 bases, with 18 bases separating them. CDR3 length: 15 amino acids. CDR1 and CDR2 (germline): SGHVS, FQNEAQ. CDR3 sequence (DNA): TGTGCCAGCAACCGGGAGGACAGGGCAAACAATGAGCAGTTCTTC. Translation: CASNREDRANNEQFF.

The rearrangement joins TRBV9 to TRBJ2-2; D gene uncertain. Germline V CDR1 and CDR2: SGDLS, YYNGEE. CDR3 length: 15 residues. With 0 bases removed from V and 0 bases from J, the gap between germline ends came to 6 bases. CDR3 bases: TGTGCCAGCAGCGTAGTAGATACGAACACCGGGGAGCTGTTTTTT. This translates into CASSVVDTNTGELFF.

CDR3 nucleotide sequence: TGTGCCAGTAGTATTCAGCGCACTGAAGCTTTCTTT. It codes for CASSIQRTEAFF. V gene TRBV19 combines with J gene TRBJ1-1; D remains ambiguous. Germline V gives CDR1 LNHDA, CDR2 SQIVND (reference sequence). V shed 3 bases and J shed 4 bases, with 6 bases lying between them. This CDR3 has 12 amino acids.

The gene calls are TRBV14 and TRBJ1-2; tentative D call: TRBD1 (5 bases). The V and J ends lost 0 bases and 3 bases respectively, with 8 bases between them. The CDR3 covers 14 residues. Germline V gives CDR1 SGHDN, CDR2 FVKESK. CDR3 loop: CASSQDARDYGYTF. The CDR3 DNA follows: TGTGCCAGCAGCCAAGATGCCAGGGACTATGGCTACACCTTC.

The chain couples TRBV7-9 to TRBJ2-5, with TRBD2 matching 7 bases. The ends lost 0 bases at V and 4 bases at J; junction bases unmatched: 5. The CDR3 has 15 residues. The V gene's germline CDR1 is SEHNR and CDR2 FQNEAQ (reference sequence). CDR3 region: CASSLALGGRETQYF. The DNA of the CDR3 is TGTGCCAGCAGCTTAGCGCTGGGCGGGAGAGAGACCCAGTACTTC.

The chain recombines TRBV7-2 with TRBJ2-7; 8 positions match TRBD1. The germline V gene encodes CDR1 SGHTA and CDR2 FQGNSA. The CDR3 loop spans 15 amino acids. The V and J ends lost 2 bases and 4 bases, in that order; junction bases with no gene match: 7. The CDR3 region has the DNA TGTGCCAGCAGCTTACTCCCCAGGACAGGGTACGAGCAGTACTTC. Amino acids: CASSLLPRTGYEQYF.

This sequence joins TRBV4-2 and TRBJ2-3, with 11 bases aligning to TRBD2. The CDR3 has 16 residues. Losses at the gene ends were 1 base for V and 2 bases for J; bases not matched to a gene: 2. Germline V gene sequence: CDR1 LGHNA, CDR2 YNFKEQ. The CDR3 reads CASSQGTSGYTDTQYF. In DNA, the CDR3 is TGTGCCAGCAGCCAAGGGACTAGCGGGTACACAGATACGCAGTATTTT.

J is TRBJ1-3 and V is TRBV6-6, with 7 bases aligning to TRBD1. Germline lookup yields CDR1 MNHNY and CDR2 SVGAGI (reference sequence). Trimming at V came to 6 bases and at J to 1 base, leaving 3 bases not matched to a gene. The CDR3 runs to 14 residues. CDR3 nucleotides: TGTGCCAGCAGCCAGGGGGGGTCTGGAAACACCATATATTTT. This gives the protein CASSQGGSGNTIYF.

The chain has TRBV6-4 and TRBJ2-1, with a weak D call TRBD1 (7 bases). V was clipped by 3 bases and J by 5 bases, with 14 bases between them. Germline V gene data show CDR1 as MRHNA and CDR2 as SNTAGT. The CDR3 is 15 residues long. CDR3 protein: CASSEARGANNEQFF. CDR3 in DNA: TGTGCCAGCAGTGAAGCCAGGGGGGCAAACAATGAGCAGTTCTTC.

This clone has just one count. This chain joins TRBV5-4 and TRBJ1-1; TRBD1 matches 7 bases. The CDR3 extends over 14 amino acids. J was trimmed by 10 bases and V by 3 bases; bases with no gene match: 12. Germline CDR1 SGHNT, CDR2 YYREEE (reference sequence). The CDR3, as DNA: TGTGCCAGCAGCTCACGACAGGGAGACCCGGGAGCTTTCTTT. Amino acids: CASSSRQGDPGAFF.

The rearrangement links TRBV9 to TRBJ2-3; TRBD2 aligns across 9 bases. There are 16 residues in the CDR3. The trim removed 3 bases at V and 2 bases at J, leaving 7 bases unmatched. Germline-derived CDR1 and CDR2 are SGDLS and YYNGEE. CDR3 nucleotide sequence: TGTGCCAGCAGCGACGGACTAGCGATAAACACAGATACGCAGTATTTT. It yields the protein CASSDGLAINTDTQYF.

This chain links TRBV30 with TRBJ1-1, with a weak D call TRBD1 (5 bases). Trimming removed 8 bases at V and 0 bases at J, with 13 bases between. From germline, CDR1 is GTSNPN and CDR2 SVGIG (reference sequence). This CDR3 is 13 amino acids long. CDR3 amino acids: CAVRQTLNTEAFF. The CDR3 bases are TGTGCCGTGAGACAGACCTTGAACACTGAAGCTTTCTTT.

A single count supports this clone. The rearrangement uses TRBV2 and TRBJ1-2; perhaps TRBD1 as D (5 bases). CDR1 is SNHLY and CDR2 is FYNNEI in the germline V gene. V lost 3 bases, J lost 7 bases, and 12 bases lay in between. This CDR3 contains 13 residues. This CDR3 reads CASSDRGTGGYTF. CDR3 nucleotides: TGTGCCAGCAGTGATAGGGGAACGGGTGGCTACACCTTC.

The chain uses TRBV18 and TRBJ1-1, with D perhaps TRBD1 (6 bases). Germline values: CDR1 KGHSH, CDR2 LQKENI. The CDR3 extends over 15 amino acids. The ends were cut back, 2 bases at V and 2 bases at J, with 12 bases in the middle. As DNA, the CDR3 is TGTGCCAGCTCACCAGTGGATGGGGGCAACACTGAAGCTTTCTTT. This translates into CASSPVDGGNTEAFF. The whole variable domain, filled in from reference TRBV18 and TRBJ1-1, reads NAGVMQNPRHLVRRRGQEARLRCSPMKGHSHVYWYRQLPEEGLKFMVYLQKENIIDESGMPKERFSAEFPKEGPSILRIQQVVRGDSAAYFCASSPVDGGNTEAFFGQGTRLTVV.